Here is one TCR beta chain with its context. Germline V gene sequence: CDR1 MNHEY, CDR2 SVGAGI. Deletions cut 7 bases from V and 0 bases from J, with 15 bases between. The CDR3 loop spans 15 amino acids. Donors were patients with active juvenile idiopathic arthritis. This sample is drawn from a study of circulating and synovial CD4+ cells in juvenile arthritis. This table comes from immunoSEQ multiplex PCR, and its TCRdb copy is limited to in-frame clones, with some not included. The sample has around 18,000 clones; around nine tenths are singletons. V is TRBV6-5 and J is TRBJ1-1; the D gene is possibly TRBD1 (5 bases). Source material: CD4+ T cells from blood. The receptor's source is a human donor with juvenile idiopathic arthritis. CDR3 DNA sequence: TGTGCCAGCACCCGAAATGGACAAATGAACACTGAAGCTTTCTTT. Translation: CASTRNGQMNTEAFF.